This T cell receptor (beta chain) was identified in a study of blood T cell repertoires in COVID-19. The table came from immunoSEQ multiplex PCR; TCRdb's copy has only in-frame clones and leaves some out. The repertoire has about 400,000 clones, 85% to 90% of them found once; the top ten carry roughly a tenth. The CDR3 has 14 amino acids. The V gene lost 3 bases and the J gene lost 4 bases, with 13 bases spanning the gap. The germline V gene has CDR1 MDHEN and CDR2 SYDVKM. This clonotype was sampled from a woman aged 45-60 years who had recovered from COVID-19. The chain links TRBV28 to TRBJ2-7; TRBD2 is a possible D gene (6 bases). Sequenced input: PBMCs or T cells enriched from blood (not recorded which). This CDR3 is CASSLWRRDYEQYF. As DNA, the CDR3 is TGTGCCAGCAGTTTGTGGAGGAGGGATTACGAGCAGTACTTC. The variable domain in full, completed from reference TRBV28 and TRBJ2-7, reads DVKVTQSSRYLVKRTGEKVFLECVQDMDHENMFWYRQDPGLGLRLIYFSYDVKMKEKGDIPEGYSVSREKKERFSLILESASTNQTSMYLCASSLWRRDYEQYFGPGTRLTVT.